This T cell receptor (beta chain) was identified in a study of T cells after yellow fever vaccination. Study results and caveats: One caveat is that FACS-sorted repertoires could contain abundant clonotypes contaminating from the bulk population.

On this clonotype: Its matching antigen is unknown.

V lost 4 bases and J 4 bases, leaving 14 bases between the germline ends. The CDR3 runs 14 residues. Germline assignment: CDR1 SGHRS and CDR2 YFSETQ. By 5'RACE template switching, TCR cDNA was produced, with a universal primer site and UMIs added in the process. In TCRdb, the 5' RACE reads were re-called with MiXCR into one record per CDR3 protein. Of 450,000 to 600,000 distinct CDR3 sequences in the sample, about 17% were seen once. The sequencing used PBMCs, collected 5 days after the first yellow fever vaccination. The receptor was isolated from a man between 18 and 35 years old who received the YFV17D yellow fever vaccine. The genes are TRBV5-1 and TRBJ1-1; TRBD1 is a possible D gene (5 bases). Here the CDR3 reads CASSPQGGATEAFF. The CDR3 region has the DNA TGCGCCAGCAGCCCCCAGGGAGGAGCCACTGAAGCTTTCTTT.